This paragraph reports one TCR beta chain. Libraries were prepared by immunoSEQ multiplex PCR; TCRdb keeps only in-frame clonotypes and omits some of them. The sample contains around 150,000 clones, 90% to 95% of which appear only once. The sample is drawn from a study of OX40 agonist ivuxolimab in advanced cancers. Trimming took 5 bases from V and 4 from J; bases not matched to a gene: 4. CDR3 length: 14 amino acids. CDR1 and CDR2 from the germline V gene are SGHTA and FQGTGA. The V gene is TRBV7-3, the J gene TRBJ1-1, with 10 bases lining up with TRBD1. The specimen was CD4+ or CD8+ T cells sorted from blood, collected in a trial of the OX40 agonist ivuxolimab. The clonotype comes from an adult with an advanced solid tumor such as melanoma, head and neck, liver or kidney cancer. The CDR3 reads CASSRGQGGTEAFF. CDR3 coding DNA: TGTGCCAGCAGCCGTGGACAGGGGGGCACTGAAGCTTTCTTT.